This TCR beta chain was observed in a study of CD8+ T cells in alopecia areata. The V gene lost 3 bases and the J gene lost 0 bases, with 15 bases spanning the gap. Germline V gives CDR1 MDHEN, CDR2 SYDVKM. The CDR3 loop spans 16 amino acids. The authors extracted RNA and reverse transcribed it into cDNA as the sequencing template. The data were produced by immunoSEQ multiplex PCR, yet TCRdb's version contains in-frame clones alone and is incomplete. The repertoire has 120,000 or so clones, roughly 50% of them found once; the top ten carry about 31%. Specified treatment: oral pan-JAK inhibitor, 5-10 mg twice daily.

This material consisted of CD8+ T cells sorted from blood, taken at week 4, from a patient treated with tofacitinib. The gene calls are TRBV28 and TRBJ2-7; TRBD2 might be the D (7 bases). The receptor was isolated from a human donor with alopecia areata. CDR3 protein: CASSFRGATNSYEQYF. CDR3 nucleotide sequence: TGTGCCAGCAGTTTCCGGGGGGCTACGAACTCCTACGAGCAGTACTTC.